Following are 15 T cell receptor beta chains from one sample sequenced in a study of OX40 agonist ivuxolimab in advanced cancers. This table comes from immunoSEQ multiplex PCR, and its TCRdb copy is limited to in-frame clones, with some not included. This table has about 100,000 clones, about nine tenths appearing once. The sample consisted of CD4+ or CD8+ T cells sorted from blood, taken in a trial of the OX40 agonist ivuxolimab. Receptors were obtained from an adult with an advanced solid tumor such as melanoma, head and neck, liver or kidney cancer.

The rearrangement joins TRBV28 to TRBJ2-7; 10 bases map to TRBD1. CDR3 length: 15 residues. The V and J ends lost 3 bases and 12 bases, in that order; junction bases with no gene match: 14. Germline lookup yields CDR1 MDHEN and CDR2 SYDVKM. The CDR3 loop reads CASSFPTGTGAAWYF. CDR3 nucleotides: TGTGCCAGCAGTTTCCCCACCGGGACAGGGGCTGCGTGGTACTTC.

V gene TRBV21-1 combines with J gene TRBJ1-5. TRBV21-1 is a listed pseudogene. The CDR3 runs 16 residues. Here the CDR3 DNA reads TGTGCCAGCAGCAAAGTTTTACGGGGTAGCAATCAGCCCCAGCATTTT. Protein: CASSKVLRGSNQPQHF.

The V gene is TRBV5-5, the J gene TRBJ1-2; D gene ambiguous. V lost 2 bases, J lost 8 bases, and 13 bases lay in between. The CDR3 extends over 13 amino acids. CDR1 is SGHKS and CDR2 is YYEKEE in the germline V gene (reference sequence). The CDR3: CASSFWGGRGYTF. In nucleotides, the CDR3 is TGTGCCAGCAGCTTTTGGGGTGGGAGAGGCTACACCTTC.

This chain uses TRBV5-1 with TRBJ1-2; D is undetermined. The V gene lost 4 bases and the J gene lost 1 base, with 14 bases spanning the gap. CDR1 is SGHRS, CDR2 YFSETQ, per germline. The CDR3 length is 15 residues. The CDR3 region has the DNA TGCGCCAGCAGCCCGACGGGCGGCGGTAACTATGGCTACACCTTC. This encodes CASSPTGGGNYGYTF.

This chain connects TRBV15 to TRBJ1-4; 8 bases match TRBD1. The J segment lost 5 bases and the V segment lost 8 bases, leaving 4 bases of the junction unmatched. Germline V lookup: CDR1 LNHNV, CDR2 YYDKDF (reference sequence). The CDR3 has 13 residues. CDR3 sequence (DNA): TGTGCCACCGAGTACAGGGGGAATGAAAAACTGTTTTTT. Translated, it gives CATEYRGNEKLFF.

This sequence joins TRBV7-2 and TRBJ2-5; TRBD2 aligns across 7 bases. CDR3 length: 15 amino acids. V shed 0 bases, J shed 7 bases, and the junction held 8 bases outside the gene matches. Germline V gene data show CDR1 as SGHTA and CDR2 as FQGNSA. In nucleotides, the CDR3 is TGTGCCAGCAGCTTAGCGCAGTCGGGGAGGGGGACCCAGTACTTC. Translation: CASSLAQSGRGTQYF.

This sequence joins TRBV15 and TRBJ1-1; no clear D gene. CDR3 length: 14 residues. Germline lookup yields CDR1 LNHNV and CDR2 YYDKDF (reference sequence). Deletions cut 2 bases from V and 5 bases from J, with 12 bases between. The CDR3, as DNA: TGTGCCACCAGCAGATCGGCCCCGGGGACTGAAGCTTTCTTT. Protein sequence: CATSRSAPGTEAFF.

The J gene is TRBJ1-3, the V gene TRBV4-2; a possible D gene is TRBD1 (5 bases). Looked up from germline, CDR1 is LGHNA and CDR2 is YNFKEQ. The V end was cut by 0 bases, the J end by 4 bases, with 19 bases between. There are 18 residues in the CDR3. This CDR3 is CASSQEERGALPGNTIYF. In nucleotides, the CDR3 is TGTGCCAGCAGCCAAGAGGAACGGGGCGCATTGCCCGGAAACACCATATATTTT.

The J gene is TRBJ1-2, the V gene TRBV29-1; no definite D call. Germline-derived CDR1 and CDR2 are SQVTM and ANQGSEA. This CDR3 comprises 12 residues. Between the trimmed V and J ends, which lost 5 bases and 3 bases, there was a span of 10 bases. CDR3 amino acids: CSVSDTYYGYTF. DNA for the CDR3: TGCAGCGTTAGCGACACCTACTATGGCTACACCTTC. Full variable domain (missing parts from reference TRBV29-1 and TRBJ1-2): SAVISQKPSRDICQRGTSLTIQCQVDSQVTMMFWYRQQPGQSLTLIATANQGSEATYESGFVIDKFPISRPNLTFSTLTVSNMSPEDSSIYLCSVSDTYYGYTFGSGTRLTVV.

V is TRBV5-4 and J is TRBJ1-2; no reliable D call. V was cut by 0 bases and J by 3 bases, with 12 bases left in between. This CDR3 is 15 amino acids long. CDR1 and CDR2 (germline): SGHNT, YYREEE (reference sequence). The CDR3, as DNA: TGTGCCAGCAGCTTGGATCCGGAGGTGCACTATGGCTACACCTTC. Protein: CASSLDPEVHYGYTF.

The chain combines TRBV19 with TRBJ2-5, with a tentative D call TRBD1 (5 bases). The V end lost 8 bases, the J end lost 9 bases, and 22 bases lay between the germline ends. CDR3 size: 14 residues. Germline V lookup: CDR1 LNHDA, CDR2 SQIVND (reference sequence). The CDR3 spells CASAFRDSFNAQYF. CDR3 coding DNA: TGTGCCAGTGCCTTCCGAGACAGTTTTAATGCCCAGTACTTC.

This chain links TRBV7-9 with TRBJ1-1, with D possibly being TRBD1 (6 bases). V was trimmed by 5 bases and J by 4 bases, leaving 14 bases between them. Germline V gene lookup returns CDR1 SEHNR and CDR2 FQNEAQ (reference sequence). The CDR3 has 14 residues. The CDR3 here is CASSPRGRGTEAFF. DNA for the CDR3: TGTGCCAGCAGCCCCAGGGGACGGGGCACTGAAGCTTTCTTT.

The genes are TRBV18 and TRBJ1-4; the match to TRBD1 covers 7 bases. Germline assignment: CDR1 KGHSH and CDR2 LQKENI. With V trimmed by 4 bases and J by 4 bases, 0 bases remained unmatched. The CDR3 has 13 amino acids. The chain's CDR3 is CASSRDSNEKLFF. CDR3 coding DNA: TGTGCCAGCTCACGGGACAGTAATGAAAAACTGTTTTTT.

This chain links TRBV5-1 with TRBJ2-1; 12 bases match TRBD2. The V gene's germline CDR1 is SGHRS and CDR2 YFSETQ. V dropped 4 bases and J dropped 7; count of bases not matched to a gene: 15. This CDR3 contains 18 residues. Here the CDR3 DNA reads TGCGCCAGCAGCCCGAACGGAGGGAGGACTAGCGGGACAAATGAGCAGTTCTTC. This sequence encodes CASSPNGGRTSGTNEQFF.

The chain employs TRBV7-8 and TRBJ2-1; D is perhaps TRBD2 (6 bases). Trimming stripped 2 bases from V and 2 bases from J, with 10 bases between. Per germline, CDR1 SGHVS and CDR2 FQNEAQ. CDR3 length: 15 residues. Here the CDR3 reads CASSLTGTAYNEQFF. As DNA, the CDR3 is TGTGCCAGCAGCTTAACGGGGACTGCCTACAATGAGCAGTTCTTC.